This T cell receptor (beta chain) originates from a study of shared clonotypes between healthy human individuals. For this clone: As yet, its antigen is unknown.

Study results and limitations: Against clonotypes common to all four donors, non-shared ones had lower generation probabilities.

The CDR3 sequence is 13 residues long. CDR1 and CDR2 from the germline V gene are SGDLS and YYNGEE. The V end lost 0 bases, the J end lost 5 bases, and 9 bases lay between the germline ends. In the naive CD8 group, cells lacked CD45RO and were positively selected for CCR7, so terminally differentiated effector memory CD45RA+ cells were left out. At the deep level, the assay was run. The data were produced by immunoSEQ multiplex PCR, yet TCRdb's version contains in-frame clones alone and is incomplete. The table lists about 600,000 clones, roughly 96% of them singletons, with 0.085% to 0.11% in the top ten.

This chain connects TRBV9 to TRBJ2-7; D call uncertain. The source is a woman in her 30s in good health. The sequencing input was naive CD8+ T cells sorted from blood. The CDR3 DNA sequence: TGTGCCAGCAGCGTAGAGGGTGTCCACGAGCAGTACTTC. It yields the protein CASSVEGVHEQYF.